The subject of this entry is one T cell receptor (beta chain). The antigen is undetermined. This sample is drawn from a study of cytomegalovirus exposure and HLA in healthy donors. The study, taken as a whole, reports: Researchers reported in a later analysis that a missense DCLRE1C variant was tied to TCR beta V- and J-gene trimming. With further analysis later on, most CMV-associated TCR beta chains appeared HLA-restricted.

Per germline, CDR1 LNHNV and CDR2 YYDKDF (reference sequence). V gave up 6 bases and J gave up 6 bases; unmatched junction bases: 4. The CDR3 extends over 13 amino acids. The PCR had 60 Vbeta and 13 Jbeta primers. The method was immunoSEQ multiplex PCR; TCRdb's version includes in-frame clones alone and lacks a portion of them. The sample yields under 85,000 clones, of which the top ten take up around 15%. The sample consisted of PBMCs. The rearrangement uses TRBV15 and TRBJ2-2; 7 nucleotides agree with TRBD2. The TCR was taken from a boy younger than 18 in good health and CMV-seronegative. The CDR3 here is CATRQRGAGELFF. For the CDR3, the DNA is TGTGCCACCAGACAACGGGGGGCCGGGGAGCTGTTTTTT. Drawing the rest from reference TRBV15 and TRBJ2-2, the complete variable domain is DAMVIQNPRYQVTQFGKPVTLSCSQTLNHNVMYWYQQKSSQAPKLLFHYYDKDFNNEADTPDNFQSRRPNTSFCFLDIRSPGLGDTAMYLCATRQRGAGELFFGEGSRLTVL.